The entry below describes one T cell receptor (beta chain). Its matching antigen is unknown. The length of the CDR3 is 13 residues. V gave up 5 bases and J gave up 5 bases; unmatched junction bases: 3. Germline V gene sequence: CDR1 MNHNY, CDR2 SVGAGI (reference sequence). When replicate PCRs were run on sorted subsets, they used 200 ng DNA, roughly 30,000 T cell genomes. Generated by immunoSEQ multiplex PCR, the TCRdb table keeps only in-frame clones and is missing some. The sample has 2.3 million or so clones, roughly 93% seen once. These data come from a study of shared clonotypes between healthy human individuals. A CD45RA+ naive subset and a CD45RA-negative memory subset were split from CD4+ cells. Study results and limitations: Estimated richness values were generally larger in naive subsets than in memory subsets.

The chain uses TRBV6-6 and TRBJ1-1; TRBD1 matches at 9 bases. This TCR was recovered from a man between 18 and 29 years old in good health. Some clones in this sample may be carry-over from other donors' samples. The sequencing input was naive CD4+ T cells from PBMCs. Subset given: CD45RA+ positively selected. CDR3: CASSVDRGTEAFF. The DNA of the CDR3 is TGTGCCAGCAGTGTAGACAGGGGGACTGAAGCTTTCTTT.